This T cell receptor (beta chain) was found in a study of blood T cell repertoires in COVID-19. Across the study: T cells, B-cell-depleted T cells, or PBMCs provided the cDNA or gDNA that served as material.

Only in-frame clones appear in the TCRdb table, and some are missing; sequencing was by immunoSEQ multiplex PCR. Here the sample spans fewer than 400,000 clones, 92% being singletons. V lost 6 bases and J lost 8; bases outside the gene matches: 6. This CDR3 spans 12 amino acids. The sequence was obtained from a woman younger than 45 who had recovered from COVID-19. This chain links TRBV12-3 or TRBV12-4 with TRBJ1-1; TRBD1 matches 7 bases. Sequenced material: PBMCs or T cells enriched from blood (not recorded which). The CDR3 sequence: CASSPGTVEAFF. The CDR3 nucleotides are TGTGCCAGCAGCCCAGGGACAGTCGAAGCTTTCTTT.